This T cell receptor beta chain emerged from a study of cytomegalovirus exposure and HLA in healthy donors. About the research overall: A later analysis reported the 120 or so validation repertoires used the same platform as the approximately 650 first-cohort repertoires.

Germline CDR1 is SGHNT and CDR2 is YYREEE (reference sequence). The germline V and J ends were trimmed by 0 bases and 7 bases, with 8 bases remaining between them. The CDR3 is 13 amino acids. Clones were read by immunoSEQ multiplex PCR, and TCRdb kept only the in-frame ones, dropping some. The sample has 200,000 to 250,000 clones; roughly 84% are singletons. Sequences were obtained from PBMCs. The sequence derives from a woman aged 18-30 years in good health and CMV-seropositive. The chain is built from TRBV5-4 and TRBJ2-1, with D unresolved. CDR3 nucleotide sequence: TGTGCCAGCAGCTTGGTCACGGTGAATGAGCAGTTCTTC. Translation gives CASSLVTVNEQFF.